This T cell receptor beta chain was captured by sequencing in a study of monozygotic twins with inflammatory bowel disease (dated by TCRdb to about 2019). In terms of the full investigation: The complete study included 28 monozygotic twin pairs: 19 IBD-discordant Danish pairs and nine German pairs, of which four were IBD-concordant and five were IBD-discordant. The search for disease-associated traits relied mainly on comparing, within discordant pairs, IBD patients with their genetically identical healthy co-twins. Each individual had, on average, about 151 000 unique TCRalpha sequences and 181 000 unique TCRbeta sequences available for analysis.

The CDR3 runs 14 residues from the cysteine to the phenylalanine. Only the protein sequence is given. The germline V gene encodes CDR1 SEHNR and CDR2 FQNEAQ (reference sequence). Findings and caveats that apply to the study as a whole: IBD patients shared fewer clonotypes with other individuals than healthy twins did, most markedly in patients showing signs of disease activity. No single strong signal or clonotype linked to IBD turned up in the results, so the idea that one exists was not supported. TCRbeta repertoire diversity, by inverse Simpson index, was decreased in IBD patients compared with their healthy co-twins. Because patients were on differing immunosuppressive treatments, the repertoires may have picked up extra background noise and inter-individual variability. Concordant and discordant twins showed no difference in repertoire similarity, possibly because of limited statistical power. The analysis was unable to tell apart different T cell subtypes.

As to this clonotype: Its antigen target is currently unknown.

From each donor, an approximately 2.7 ml peripheral blood sample was collected into PAXgene tubes and kept at -80 degrees C. Without T cell sorting, total RNA was isolated from whole blood using the PAXgene blood miRNA kit on an automated QIAcube. Peripheral blood from monozygotic twin pairs who were concordant or discordant for inflammatory bowel disease underwent deep TCRalpha and TCRbeta repertoire profiling using unique molecular barcoding. Smoking habits were recorded for all twin pairs, and each individual was classified as a current, former or never smoker. Libraries were built with 5' RACE. Each TCR library was prepared from around 3.5 ug of total RNA. For each sample, cDNA synthesis with SMARTScribe reverse transcriptase was split into eight separate reactions. Unique molecular identifiers containing a 6-nucleotide sample barcode were introduced through template switching during cDNA synthesis. TCRalpha and TCRbeta cDNA was amplified by two nested PCRs of around 16 and 10 cycles, with bead purification after each PCR. Before amplification, the cDNA was treated with uracil DNA-glycosylase and purified using the QIAquick PCR purification kit. The second PCR added Illumina TruSeq-compatible adapters along with sample-specific barcodes. Library quality and concentration were assessed using TapeStation and Qubit, and 5 ng of each library was pooled. Pooled libraries were sequenced on an Illumina HiSeq2500 single-index Rapid Run with 2 x 100 bp reads and custom sequencing primers. Per the source publication's procedure: UMI-based consensus assembly with MiGEC version 1.2.6 was used to correct PCR and sequencing errors. MiXCR version 2.1.1 handled V(D)J alignment, clonotype assembly and CDR3 extraction. Gene usage, clonotype sharing and MAIT/NKT TCR abundance were normalised by analysing the top 1000, 10 000 and 20 000 clonotypes per sample. After downsampling to 27 000 UMIs, diversity was calculated as the inverse Simpson index using the vegan R package. Paired Mann-Whitney U tests were applied to discordant twin pairs, and Benjamini-Hochberg correction was used for multiple testing. After the reads were reprocessed by TCRdb, one entry was made per CDR3 protein sequence, with no DNA. For this entry, the V and J calls and clone size follow TCRdb and not the study's own pipeline. For this sample, the table gives 350,000 to 500,000 distinct CDR3 sequences. Jointly, the top ten make up 2% to 3% of the sample.

The V and J genes are TRBV7-9 and TRBJ2-4; the D call of TRBD1 rests on TCRdb alone, since no DNA is present to check it. This sequence was found in a human donor with ulcerative colitis or Crohn's disease, or a healthy co-twin of an affected twin (not recorded which). Sequencing was done on a sample of blood. Here the CDR3 is given as CASSGGQDQNIQYF.